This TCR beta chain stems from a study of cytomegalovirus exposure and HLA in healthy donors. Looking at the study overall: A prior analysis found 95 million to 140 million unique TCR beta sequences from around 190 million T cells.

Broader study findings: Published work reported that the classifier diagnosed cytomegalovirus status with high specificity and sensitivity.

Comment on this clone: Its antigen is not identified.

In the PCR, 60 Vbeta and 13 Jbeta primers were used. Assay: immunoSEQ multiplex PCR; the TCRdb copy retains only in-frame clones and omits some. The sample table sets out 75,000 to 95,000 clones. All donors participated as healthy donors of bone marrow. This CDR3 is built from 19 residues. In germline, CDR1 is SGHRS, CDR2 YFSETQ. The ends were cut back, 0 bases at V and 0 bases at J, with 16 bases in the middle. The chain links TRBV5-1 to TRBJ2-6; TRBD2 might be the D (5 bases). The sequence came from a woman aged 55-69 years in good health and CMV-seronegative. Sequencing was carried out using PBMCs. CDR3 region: CASSLDGGRSNSGANVLTF. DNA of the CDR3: TGCGCCAGCAGCTTGGATGGAGGCCGTTCGAACTCTGGGGCCAACGTCCTGACTTTC.